This T cell receptor (beta chain) was obtained from a study of blood T cells in healthy people across ages. Germline CDR1 is SEHNR and CDR2 is FQNEAQ (reference sequence). The CDR3 loop spans 14 amino acids. Alongside a J-beta primer mix, a sample-barcoded 5' primer served in a second PCR lasting roughly 6 to 11 cycles. From the 5' RACE reads, TCRdb called clonotypes with MiXCR, one entry per CDR3 protein. This table has fewer than 750,000 distinct CDR3 sequences, over 40% appearing once. Concerning this clonotype: Its antigen is not identified. One junction end disagrees with the germline gene, perhaps due to a read error.

Study results and caveats: Per million T cells, TCR beta diversity dropped roughly linearly as age increased.

The sequenced sample was blood. The clonotype originates from an elderly woman in good health. J is TRBJ1-2 and V is TRBV7-9; tentatively, D is TRBD1 (5 bases). The CDR3 bases are TGTGCCAGCAGGCGGGGGGAAAGTTACTATGGCAACACCTTC. It translates to CASRRGESYYGNTF. Full variable domain (missing parts from reference TRBV7-9 and TRBJ1-2): DTGVSQNPRHKITKRGQNVTFRCDPISEHNRLYWYRQTLGQGPEFLTYFQNEAQLEKSRLLSDRFSAERPKGSFSTLEIQRTEQGDSAMYLCASRRGESYYGNTFGSGTRLTVV.